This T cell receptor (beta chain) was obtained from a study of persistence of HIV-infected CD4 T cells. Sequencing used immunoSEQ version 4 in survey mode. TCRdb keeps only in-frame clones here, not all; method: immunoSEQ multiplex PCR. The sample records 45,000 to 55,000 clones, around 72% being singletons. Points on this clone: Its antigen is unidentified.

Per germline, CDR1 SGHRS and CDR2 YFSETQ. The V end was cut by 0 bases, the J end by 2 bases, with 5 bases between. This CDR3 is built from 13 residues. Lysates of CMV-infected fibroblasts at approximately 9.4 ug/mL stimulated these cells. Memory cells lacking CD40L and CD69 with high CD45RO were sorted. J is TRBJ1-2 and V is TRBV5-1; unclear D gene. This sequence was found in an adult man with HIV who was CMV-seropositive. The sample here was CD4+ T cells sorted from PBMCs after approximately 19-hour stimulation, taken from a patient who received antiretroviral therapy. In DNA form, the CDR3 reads TGCGCCAGCAGCTTGGGGCAGAACTATGGCTACACCTTC. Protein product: CASSLGQNYGYTF.